This T cell receptor beta chain was captured in a study of blood T cell repertoires in COVID-19. Study-wide context: The cDNA or gDNA used as material had been derived from T cells, B-cell-depleted T cells, or PBMCs.

The ends lost 3 bases at V and 4 bases at J; junction bases unmatched: 8. Germline loops: CDR1 KGHSH, CDR2 LQKENI. The CDR3 is 16 residues long. As handled by the study authors: For nucleated cells, counts were estimated from reference gene primer amplification. Only in-frame clones appear in the TCRdb table, and some are missing; sequencing was by immunoSEQ multiplex PCR. V and J calls and clone size follow that table, whereas D and trimming were derived from the DNA. The sample records under 350,000 clones, approximately 85% being singletons. The receptor comes from a human donor in a cohort sampled during active COVID-19. The chain links TRBV18 to TRBJ1-1, with 10 bases lining up with TRBD1. The sequenced sample consisted of peripheral blood. The CDR3 is CASSPGQGSLGTEAFF. CDR3 DNA: TGTGCCAGCTCACCGGGACAGGGGTCACTTGGCACTGAAGCTTTCTTT.